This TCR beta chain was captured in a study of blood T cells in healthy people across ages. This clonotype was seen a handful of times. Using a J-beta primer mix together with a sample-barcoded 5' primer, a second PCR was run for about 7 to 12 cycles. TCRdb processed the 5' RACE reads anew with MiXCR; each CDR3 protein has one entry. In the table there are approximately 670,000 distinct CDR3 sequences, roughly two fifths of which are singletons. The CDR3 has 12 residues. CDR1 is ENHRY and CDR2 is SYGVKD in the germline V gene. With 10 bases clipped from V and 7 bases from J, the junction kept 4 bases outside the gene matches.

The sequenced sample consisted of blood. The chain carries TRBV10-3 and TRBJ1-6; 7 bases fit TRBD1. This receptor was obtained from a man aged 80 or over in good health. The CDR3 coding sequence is TGTGCCAGCGGGACAGTAAATTCACCCCTCCACTTT. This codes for CASGTVNSPLHF.